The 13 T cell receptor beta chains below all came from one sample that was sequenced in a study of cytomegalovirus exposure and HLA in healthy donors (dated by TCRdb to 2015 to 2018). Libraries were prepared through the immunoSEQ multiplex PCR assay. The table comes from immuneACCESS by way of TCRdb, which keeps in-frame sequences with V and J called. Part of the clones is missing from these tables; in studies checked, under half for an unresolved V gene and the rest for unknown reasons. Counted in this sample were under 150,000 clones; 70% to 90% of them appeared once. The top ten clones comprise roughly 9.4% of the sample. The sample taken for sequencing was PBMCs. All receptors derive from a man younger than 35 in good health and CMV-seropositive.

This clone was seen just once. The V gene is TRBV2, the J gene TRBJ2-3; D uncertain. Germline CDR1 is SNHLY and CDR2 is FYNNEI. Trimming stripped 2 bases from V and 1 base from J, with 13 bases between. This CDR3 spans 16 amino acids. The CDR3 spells CASSEFDLPGTDTQYF. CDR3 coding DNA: TGTGCCAGCAGTGAATTTGACTTGCCGGGCACAGATACGCAGTATTTT.

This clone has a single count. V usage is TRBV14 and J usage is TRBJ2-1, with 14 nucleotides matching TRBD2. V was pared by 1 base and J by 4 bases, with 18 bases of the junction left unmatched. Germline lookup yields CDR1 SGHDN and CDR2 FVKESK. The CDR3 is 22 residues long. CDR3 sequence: CASSQVPPYGGTSGRGYNEQFF. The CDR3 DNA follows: TGTGCCAGCAGCCAAGTACCACCATATGGCGGGACTAGCGGGAGAGGATACAATGAGCAGTTCTTC.

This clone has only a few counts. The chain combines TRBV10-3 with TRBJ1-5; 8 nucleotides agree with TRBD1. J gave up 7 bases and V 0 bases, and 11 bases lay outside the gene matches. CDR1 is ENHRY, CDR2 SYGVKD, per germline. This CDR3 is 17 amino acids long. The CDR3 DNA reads TGTGCCATCAGTGAGTCGTTGTCAGGGGGCTCTGGACAGCCCCAGCATTTT. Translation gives CAISESLSGGSGQPQHF.

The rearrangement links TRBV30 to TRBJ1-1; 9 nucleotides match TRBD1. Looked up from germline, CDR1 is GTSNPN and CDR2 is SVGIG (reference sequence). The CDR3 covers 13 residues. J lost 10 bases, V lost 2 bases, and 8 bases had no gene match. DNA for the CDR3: TGTGCCTGGAGTCGCGGGACAGGGAGTCGAGCTTTCTTT. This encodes CAWSRGTGSRAFF.

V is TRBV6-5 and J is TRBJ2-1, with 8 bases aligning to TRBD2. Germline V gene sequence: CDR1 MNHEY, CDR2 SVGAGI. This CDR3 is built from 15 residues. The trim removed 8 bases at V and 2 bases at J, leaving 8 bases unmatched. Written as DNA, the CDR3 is TGTGCCAGCGGGGGCGGGGGGCGTCCCTACAATGAGCAGTTCTTC. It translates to CASGGGGRPYNEQFF.

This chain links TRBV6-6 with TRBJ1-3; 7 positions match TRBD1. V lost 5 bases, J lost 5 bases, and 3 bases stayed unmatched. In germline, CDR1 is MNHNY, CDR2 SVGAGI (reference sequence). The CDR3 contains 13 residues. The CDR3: CASSRDSRNTIYF. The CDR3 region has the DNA TGTGCCAGCAGTCGGGACAGCAGAAACACCATATATTTT.

The CDR3 spells CASSEGGTGPYEQYF. Written as DNA, the CDR3 is TGTGCCAGCAGCGAAGGGGGGACAGGGCCCTACGAGCAGTACTTC. The chain couples TRBV9 to TRBJ2-7; TRBD1 agrees at 9 bases. The CDR3 spans 15 residues. CDR1 and CDR2 (germline): SGDLS, YYNGEE. The V and J ends lost 3 bases and 2 bases, in that order; junction bases with no gene match: 6. The full variable domain, in which reference TRBV9 and TRBJ2-7 provide the parts outside the CDR3, is DSGVTQTPKHLITATGQRVTLRCSPRSGDLSVYWYQQSLDQGLQFLIQYYNGEERAKGNILERFSAQQFPDLHSELNLSSLELGDSALYFCASSEGGTGPYEQYFGPGTRLTVT.

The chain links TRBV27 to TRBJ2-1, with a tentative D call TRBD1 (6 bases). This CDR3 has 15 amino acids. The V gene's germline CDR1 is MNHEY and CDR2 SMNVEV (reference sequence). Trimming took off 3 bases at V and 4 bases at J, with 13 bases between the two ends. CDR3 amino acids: CASSFVRGSYNEQFF. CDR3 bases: TGTGCCAGCAGTTTTGTTAGGGGGTCTTACAATGAGCAGTTCTTC.

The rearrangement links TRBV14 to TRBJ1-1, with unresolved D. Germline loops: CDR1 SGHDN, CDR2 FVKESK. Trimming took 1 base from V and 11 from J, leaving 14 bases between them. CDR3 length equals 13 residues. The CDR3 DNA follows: TGTGCCAGCAGCCAAGGGAGTGCTTACGGGGCTTTCTTT. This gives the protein CASSQGSAYGAFF.

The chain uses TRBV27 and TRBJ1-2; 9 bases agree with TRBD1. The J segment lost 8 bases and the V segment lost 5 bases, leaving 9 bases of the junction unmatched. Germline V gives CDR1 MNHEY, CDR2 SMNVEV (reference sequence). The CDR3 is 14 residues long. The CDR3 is CASSKTGGPDGYTF. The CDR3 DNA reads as TGTGCCAGCAGTAAAACAGGGGGCCCCGACGGCTACACCTTC.

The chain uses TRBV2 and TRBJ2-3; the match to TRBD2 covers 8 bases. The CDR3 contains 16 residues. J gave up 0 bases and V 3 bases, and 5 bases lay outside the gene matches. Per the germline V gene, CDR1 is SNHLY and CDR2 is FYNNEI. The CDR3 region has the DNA TGTGCCAGCAGTGAGCGGGGGGCCACTAGCACAGATACGCAGTATTTT. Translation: CASSERGATSTDTQYF.

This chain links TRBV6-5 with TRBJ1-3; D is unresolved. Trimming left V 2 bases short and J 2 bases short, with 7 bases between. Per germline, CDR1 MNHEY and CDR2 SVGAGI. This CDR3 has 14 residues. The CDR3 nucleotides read TGTGCCAGCAGTTACCGCGGGGCTGGAAACACCATATATTTT. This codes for CASSYRGAGNTIYF.

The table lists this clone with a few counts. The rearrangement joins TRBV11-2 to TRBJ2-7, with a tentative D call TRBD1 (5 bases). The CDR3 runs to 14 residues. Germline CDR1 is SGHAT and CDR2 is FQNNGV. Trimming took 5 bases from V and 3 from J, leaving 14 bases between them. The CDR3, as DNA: TGTGCCAGCAGCCCCCAGACAGCGAACTACGAGCAGTACTTC. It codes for CASSPQTANYEQYF.